These 29 T cell receptor beta chains came from one sample sequenced in a study of blood T cell repertoires in COVID-19. Clones were sequenced by immunoSEQ multiplex PCR, and TCRdb holds only the in-frame ones, with some missing. The sample shows some 340,000 clones, roughly 90% of them seen only once. Sequencing was carried out using PBMCs or T cells enriched from blood (not recorded which). The receptors shown here come from a woman in her thirties who had been exposed to COVID-19.

The chain couples TRBV5-6 to TRBJ1-2; weak D call: TRBD1 (5 bases). Germline V gene sequence: CDR1 SGHDT, CDR2 YYEEEE. The CDR3 contains 15 residues. The V end lost 2 bases, the J end lost 6 bases, and 17 bases lay between the germline ends. The CDR3 spells CASSLLGGSWNGYTF. The CDR3 DNA follows: TGTGCCAGCAGCTTACTTGGGGGGAGCTGGAATGGCTACACCTTC.

The genes are TRBV29-1 and TRBJ2-5; TRBD1 matches 7 bases. J was trimmed by 6 bases and V by 1 base; bases with no gene match: 8. The CDR3 contains 14 residues. CDR1 and CDR2 (germline): SQVTM, ANQGSEA. The CDR3 bases are TGCAGCGTTGAAGCCCAGACAGGGTCGAAGACCCAGTACTTC. Its protein is CSVEAQTGSKTQYF.

The V call is TRBV9, the J call TRBJ2-1; D not certain. V was trimmed by 0 bases and J by 3 bases, leaving 4 bases between them. The CDR3 spans 13 residues. Germline assignment: CDR1 SGDLS and CDR2 YYNGEE. The DNA of the CDR3 is TGTGCCAGCAGCGTAGCAGGCTACAATGAGCAGTTCTTC. This codes for CASSVAGYNEQFF.

This CDR3 is CASSTRQHSGNTIYF. CDR3 DNA sequence: TGTGCCAGTAGTACCCGACAGCACTCTGGAAACACCATATATTTT. The chain uses TRBV19 and TRBJ1-3; D possibly corresponds to TRBD1 (5 bases). There are 15 residues in the CDR3. The germline V gene has CDR1 LNHDA and CDR2 SQIVND (reference sequence). V gave up 4 bases and J gave up 0 bases, with 10 bases separating them.

The gene calls are TRBV11-2 and TRBJ1-2; TRBD1 matches at 9 bases. The CDR3 totals 15 residues. Germline trimming cut 4 bases from V and 4 bases from J; bases unmatched to any gene: 7. Looked up from germline, CDR1 is SGHAT and CDR2 is FQNNGV. This CDR3 is CASSSPQGAIYGYTF. The CDR3, as DNA: TGTGCCAGCAGCTCCCCACAGGGGGCCATCTATGGCTACACCTTC.

The V gene is TRBV6-5, the J gene TRBJ2-5, with a tentative D call TRBD1 (6 bases). This CDR3 is 15 amino acids long. Trimming removed 5 bases from V and 0 bases from J, with 13 bases in between. Germline V gene sequence: CDR1 MNHEY, CDR2 SVGAGI. The CDR3: CASSLQGLYQETQYF. CDR3 coding DNA: TGTGCCAGCAGTCTACAGGGTCTGTACCAAGAGACCCAGTACTTC.

CDR3 loop: CASSLGDYYGYTF. Written as DNA, the CDR3 is TGTGCCAGCAGCCTTGGAGATTACTATGGCTACACCTTC. The chain is built from TRBV5-6 and TRBJ1-2; D is ambiguous. Germline loops: CDR1 SGHDT, CDR2 YYEEEE. The CDR3 covers 13 residues. V was trimmed by 4 bases and J by 3 bases, leaving 10 bases between them. The variable domain in full, completed from reference TRBV5-6 and TRBJ1-2, reads DAGVTQSPTHLIKTRGQQVTLRCSPKSGHDTVSWYQQALGQGPQFIFQYYEEEERQRGNFPDRFSGHQFPNYSSELNVNALLLGDSALYLCASSLGDYYGYTFGSGTRLTVV.

The rearrangement uses TRBV28 and TRBJ1-2; D perhaps matches TRBD1 (5 bases). The V end lost 5 bases, the J end lost 2 bases, and 12 bases lay between the germline ends. Germline V gives CDR1 MDHEN, CDR2 SYDVKM. The CDR3 runs 14 residues. The CDR3 region is CASSPRQRNYGYTF. For the CDR3, the DNA is TGTGCCAGCAGTCCCAGACAGAGAAACTATGGCTACACCTTC.

The chain joins TRBV20-1 to TRBJ2-2; 12 bases are a match to TRBD2. V shed 3 bases and J 5 bases; nucleotides not matched to a gene: 7. Germline assignment: CDR1 DFQATT and CDR2 SNEGSKA (reference sequence). The CDR3 has 16 residues. This CDR3 reads CSASASGGAGTGELFF. CDR3 sequence (DNA): TGCAGTGCTAGTGCTAGCGGGGGGGCCGGTACCGGGGAGCTGTTTTTT.

Here the CDR3 reads CASSLDRANYGYTF. CDR3 DNA sequence: TGTGCCAGCAGCTTAGACAGAGCTAACTATGGCTACACCTTC. The V gene is TRBV7-9, the J gene TRBJ1-2; D remains ambiguous. Germline V gene data show CDR1 as SEHNR and CDR2 as FQNEAQ (reference sequence). The CDR3 runs to 14 residues. V gave up 1 base and J gave up 0 bases, with 6 bases separating them.

This clone showed up just once. The chain combines TRBV6-4 with TRBJ2-7; D gene uncertain. The germline V gene has CDR1 MRHNA and CDR2 SNTAGT. The CDR3 is 12 residues long. Trimming took 3 bases from V and 3 from J, leaving 6 bases between them. CDR3: CASSDRVYEQYF. CDR3 DNA: TGTGCCAGCAGTGATCGGGTCTACGAGCAGTACTTC.

The chain uses TRBV6-1 and TRBJ2-5, with TRBD2 matching over 7 bases. Germline V gene data show CDR1 as MNHNS and CDR2 as SASEGT. This CDR3 region has 15 residues. V trimming: 0 bases; J trimming: 2 bases; junction bases outside the gene matches: 3. The CDR3 sequence: CASSEAWTRQETQYF. The CDR3 nucleotides read TGTGCCAGCAGTGAAGCTTGGACTAGACAAGAGACCCAGTACTTC.

The chain recombines TRBV4-1 with TRBJ2-5; 9 bases are a match to TRBD2. CDR1 is MGHRA and CDR2 is YSYEKL in the germline V gene. The CDR3 totals 14 residues. J lost 5 bases, V lost 0 bases, and 1 base had no gene match. CDR3 in DNA: TGCGCCAGCAGCCAAGACGGACTAGCGGAGACCCAGTACTTC. It encodes CASSQDGLAETQYF.

There are a few counts of this clone. This chain uses TRBV19 with TRBJ1-5; 9 bases align to TRBD1. The V gene end was trimmed by 8 bases and the J gene end by 5 bases; junction bases not matched to a gene: 7. Germline CDR1 reads LNHDA; CDR2 reads SQIVND (reference sequence). The CDR3 has 14 amino acids. As DNA, the CDR3 is TGTGCCAGTTCGGACAGGGGAGTAGATCAGCCCCAGCATTTT. This gives the protein CASSDRGVDQPQHF.

This clone is a singleton in its sample. The sample contains more than one DNA sequence encoding this CDR3. The chain is built from TRBV19 and TRBJ1-2, with 10 bases that match TRBD1. The trim removed 6 bases at V and 2 bases at J, leaving 3 bases unmatched. The CDR3 is 14 amino acids. Germline V gene lookup returns CDR1 LNHDA and CDR2 SQIVND (reference sequence). CDR3 coding DNA: TGTGCCAGTAGCCCGGGACAGGGGAACTATGGCTACACCTTC. Amino acids: CASSPGQGNYGYTF.

V usage is TRBV2 and J usage is TRBJ1-2; 7 bases are a match to TRBD1. Germline loops: CDR1 SNHLY, CDR2 FYNNEI. The trim removed 3 bases at V and 2 bases at J, leaving 3 bases unmatched. The CDR3 is made up of 14 amino acids. The CDR3 DNA sequence: TGTGCCAGCAGTGATTGGGACAGAAACTATGGCTACACCTTC. This gives the protein CASSDWDRNYGYTF.

In this sample, this clone turned up a few times. The rearrangement joins TRBV25-1 to TRBJ1-1; 9 positions match TRBD1. J gave up 1 base and V 1 base, and 1 base lay outside the gene matches. Germline CDR1 and CDR2: MGHDK and SYGVNS. This CDR3 is built from 15 residues. CDR3 DNA: TGTGCCAGCAGTGAATTGACAGGGGGGAACACTGAAGCTTTCTTT. This translates into CASSELTGGNTEAFF.

V and J are TRBV2 and TRBJ1-3, with D perhaps matching TRBD1 (5 bases). V was pared by 7 bases and J by 3 bases, with 10 bases between. CDR1 is SNHLY, CDR2 FYNNEI, per germline. This CDR3 contains 13 residues. This CDR3 reads CASTTGFGNTIYF. In DNA, the CDR3 is TGTGCCAGCACCACAGGCTTTGGAAACACCATATATTTT.

The chain is built from TRBV27 and TRBJ2-5; maybe TRBD2 (5 bases). The CDR3 loop spans 14 amino acids. V was shortened by 3 bases and J by 5 bases, with 13 bases between the two germline ends. Germline lookup yields CDR1 MNHEY and CDR2 SMNVEV (reference sequence). The CDR3 sequence is CASSFSRAAETQYF. The CDR3 DNA sequence: TGTGCCAGCAGTTTCTCGCGGGCCGCGGAGACCCAGTACTTC.

The chain carries TRBV10-3 and TRBJ1-1; perhaps TRBD1 as D (6 bases). The CDR3 spans 14 residues. With 6 bases removed from V and 8 bases from J, the gap between germline ends came to 19 bases. In germline, CDR1 is ENHRY, CDR2 SYGVKD. The CDR3 region has the DNA TGTGCCATCAGCGCCCAGACAGGCAAGTTCGAAGCTTTCTTT. This translates into CAISAQTGKFEAFF.

CDR3 bases: TGTGCCAGCAGTGAAGTAGTGGGGGACTTCTACACAGATACGCAGTATTTT. It yields the protein CASSEVVGDFYTDTQYF. The V gene is TRBV2, the J gene TRBJ2-3; a possible D gene is TRBD2 (6 bases). This CDR3 has 17 amino acids. CDR1 and CDR2 from the germline V gene are SNHLY and FYNNEI. V lost 1 base and J 2 bases, leaving 16 bases between the germline ends. Looking up the rest from reference TRBV2 and TRBJ2-3 gives the full variable domain: EPEVTQTPSHQVTQMGQEVILRCVPISNHLYFYWYRQILGQKVEFLVSFYNNEISEKSEIFDDQFSVERPDGSNFTLKIRSTKLEDSAMYFCASSEVVGDFYTDTQYFGPGTRLTVL.

The chain links TRBV4-1 to TRBJ2-5; D is uncertain. Per the germline V gene, CDR1 is MGHRA and CDR2 is YSYEKL. Deletions cut 2 bases from V and 1 base from J, with 8 bases between. The CDR3 has 14 residues. The CDR3 reads CASSQIGSQETQYF. CDR3 DNA: TGCGCCAGCAGCCAAATCGGGTCCCAAGAGACCCAGTACTTC.

The gene calls are TRBV5-1 and TRBJ1-2, with 7 bases that match TRBD1. The ends lost 2 bases at V and 4 bases at J; junction bases unmatched: 14. The CDR3 totals 17 residues. Per germline, CDR1 SGHRS and CDR2 YFSETQ. The CDR3 here is CASSFGTAVPLSYGYTF. The CDR3 DNA follows: TGCGCCAGCAGCTTCGGGACAGCCGTCCCTCTATCCTATGGCTACACCTTC.

This clone showed up just a few times. The CDR3 region has the DNA TGTGCCAGCTCAAAAGGGACAGGGAACACCGGGGAGCTGTTTTTT. Translation gives CASSKGTGNTGELFF. The rearrangement links TRBV18 to TRBJ2-2; 8 bases align to TRBD1. The CDR3 has 15 amino acids. CDR1 KGHSH and CDR2 LQKENI come from the germline V gene. V dropped 5 bases and J dropped 1; count of bases not matched to a gene: 3.

The V gene is TRBV5-5, the J gene TRBJ1-5; D unclear. With 2 bases removed from V and 1 base from J, the gap between germline ends came to 7 bases. The CDR3 extends over 14 amino acids. The V gene's germline CDR1 is SGHKS and CDR2 YYEKEE (reference sequence). The CDR3 is CASSLIRSNQPQHF. The CDR3 DNA sequence: TGTGCCAGCAGCTTAATACGGAGCAATCAGCCCCAGCATTTT.

This clone has at least ten counts. This chain connects TRBV7-9 to TRBJ1-5, with 9 bases identical to TRBD1. Germline V gives CDR1 SEHNR, CDR2 FQNEAQ (reference sequence). The junction had 4 bases not matched to a gene; V was cut back by 3 bases and J by 1 base. The CDR3 length is 16 residues. CDR3 nucleotides: TGTGCCAGCAGCTTCGACAGGGGGACAAGCAATCAGCCCCAGCATTTT. It is translated as CASSFDRGTSNQPQHF.

This chain joins TRBV10-3 and TRBJ1-2; 10 positions match TRBD1. The CDR3 loop spans 13 amino acids. Germline loops: CDR1 ENHRY, CDR2 SYGVKD. V shed 6 bases, J shed 7 bases, and the junction held 5 bases outside the gene matches. This CDR3 is CAISPGQGTGYTF. Here the CDR3 DNA reads TGTGCCATCAGCCCGGGACAGGGGACTGGCTACACCTTC.

The rearrangement uses TRBV11-2 and TRBJ1-2; D is ambiguous. With 6 bases removed from V and 3 bases from J, the gap between germline ends came to 11 bases. Germline V gene sequence: CDR1 SGHAT, CDR2 FQNNGV. This CDR3 is built from 13 residues. The CDR3 loop reads CASSPSRDYGYTF. The CDR3 nucleotides read TGTGCCAGCAGTCCAAGCCGGGACTATGGCTACACCTTC.

V and J are TRBV4-2 and TRBJ1-5; 9 bases align to TRBD1. Germline lookup yields CDR1 LGHNA and CDR2 YNFKEQ. The trim removed 6 bases at V and 6 bases at J, leaving 6 bases unmatched. The CDR3 spans 14 residues. The CDR3 spells CASSRTGVGQPQHF. The CDR3, as DNA: TGTGCCAGCAGTCGGACAGGGGTGGGTCAGCCCCAGCATTTT.